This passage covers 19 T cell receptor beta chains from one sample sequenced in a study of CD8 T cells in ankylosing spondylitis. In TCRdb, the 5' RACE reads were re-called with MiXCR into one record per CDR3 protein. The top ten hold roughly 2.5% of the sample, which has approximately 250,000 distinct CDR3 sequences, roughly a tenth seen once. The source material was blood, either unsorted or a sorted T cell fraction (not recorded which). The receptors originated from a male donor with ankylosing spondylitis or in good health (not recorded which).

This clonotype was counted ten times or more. CDR3 region: CASSLVGEGRETQYF. DNA of the CDR3: TGCGCCAGCAGCTTGGTCGGAGAAGGTCGAGAGACCCAGTACTTC. The chain carries TRBV5-1 and TRBJ2-5, with unresolved D. Trimming stripped 0 bases from V and 4 bases from J, with 13 bases between. The germline CDR1 and CDR2 sequences are SGHRS and YFSETQ. This CDR3 region has 15 residues.

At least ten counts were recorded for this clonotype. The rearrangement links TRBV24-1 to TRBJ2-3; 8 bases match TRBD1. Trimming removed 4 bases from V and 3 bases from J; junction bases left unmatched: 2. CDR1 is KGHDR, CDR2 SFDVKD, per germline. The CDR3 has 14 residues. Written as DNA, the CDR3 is TGTGCCACCAGTGACCGGGACAGGACAGATACGCAGTATTTT. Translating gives CATSDRDRTDTQYF.

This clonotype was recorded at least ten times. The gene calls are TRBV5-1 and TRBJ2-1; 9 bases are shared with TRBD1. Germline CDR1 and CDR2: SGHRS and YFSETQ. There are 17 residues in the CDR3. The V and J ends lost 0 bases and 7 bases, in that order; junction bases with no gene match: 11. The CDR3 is CASSLAPLGQGLNEQFF. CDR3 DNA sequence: TGCGCCAGCAGCTTGGCCCCCTTAGGACAGGGGCTAAATGAGCAGTTCTTC.

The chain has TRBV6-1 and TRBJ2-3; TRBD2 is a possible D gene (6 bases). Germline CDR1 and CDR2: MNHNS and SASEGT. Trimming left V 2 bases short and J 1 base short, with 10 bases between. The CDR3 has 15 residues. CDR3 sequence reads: CASSEQSGGTDTQYF. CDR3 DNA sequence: TGTGCCAGCAGTGAACAGTCGGGAGGCACAGATACGCAGTATTTT.

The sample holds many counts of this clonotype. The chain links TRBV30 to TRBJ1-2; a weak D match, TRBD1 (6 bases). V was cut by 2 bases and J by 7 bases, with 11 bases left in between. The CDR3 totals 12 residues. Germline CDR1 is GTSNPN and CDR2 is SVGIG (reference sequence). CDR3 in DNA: TGTGCCTGGAGTTTAAACAGGGTTGGCTACACCTTC. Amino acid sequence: CAWSLNRVGYTF.

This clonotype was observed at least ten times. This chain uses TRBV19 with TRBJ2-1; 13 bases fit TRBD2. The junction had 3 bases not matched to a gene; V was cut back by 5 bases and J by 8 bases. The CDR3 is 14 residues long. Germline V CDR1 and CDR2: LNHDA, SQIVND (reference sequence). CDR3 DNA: TGTGCCAGTAGTCCGGGACTAGCGGGATATGAGCAGTTCTTC. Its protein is CASSPGLAGYEQFF.

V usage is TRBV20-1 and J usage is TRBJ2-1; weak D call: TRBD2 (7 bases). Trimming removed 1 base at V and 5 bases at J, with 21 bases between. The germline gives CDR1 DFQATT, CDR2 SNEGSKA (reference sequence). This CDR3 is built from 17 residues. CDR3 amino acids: CSARGWAGAVLNNEQFF. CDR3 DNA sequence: TGCAGTGCTAGAGGTTGGGCGGGGGCCGTACTAAACAATGAGCAGTTCTTC.

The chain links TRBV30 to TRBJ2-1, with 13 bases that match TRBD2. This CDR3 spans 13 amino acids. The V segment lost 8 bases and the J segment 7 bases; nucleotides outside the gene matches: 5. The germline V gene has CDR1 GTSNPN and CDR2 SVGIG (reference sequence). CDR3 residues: CAGGTSGVNEQFF. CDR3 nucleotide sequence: TGTGCCGGAGGGACTAGCGGGGTAAATGAGCAGTTCTTC.

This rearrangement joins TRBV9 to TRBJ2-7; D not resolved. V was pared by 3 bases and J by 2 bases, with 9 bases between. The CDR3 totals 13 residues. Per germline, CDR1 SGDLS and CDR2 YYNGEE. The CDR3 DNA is TGTGCCAGCAGCGCGGACGGTACCTACGAGCAGTACTTC. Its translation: CASSADGTYEQYF.

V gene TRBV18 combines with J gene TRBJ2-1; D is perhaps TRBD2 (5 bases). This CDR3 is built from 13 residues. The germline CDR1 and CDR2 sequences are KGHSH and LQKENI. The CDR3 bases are TGTTCCGGCCGCGCAGATCAGGCGGGTGAGCAGTTCTTC. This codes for CSGRADQAGEQFF.

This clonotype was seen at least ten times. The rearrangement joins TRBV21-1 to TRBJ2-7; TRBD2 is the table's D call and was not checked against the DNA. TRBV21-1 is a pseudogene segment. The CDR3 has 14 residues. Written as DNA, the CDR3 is TGTGCCAGCAGCAACCTAGCGGGGGCCTACGAGCAGTACTTC. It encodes CASSNLAGAYEQYF.

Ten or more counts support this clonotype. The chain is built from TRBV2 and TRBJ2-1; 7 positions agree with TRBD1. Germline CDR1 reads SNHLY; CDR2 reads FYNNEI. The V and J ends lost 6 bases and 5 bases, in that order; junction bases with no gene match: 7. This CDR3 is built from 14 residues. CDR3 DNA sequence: TGTGCCAGCAGCCGACAGGGATCGGACAATGAGCAGTTCTTC. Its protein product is CASSRQGSDNEQFF. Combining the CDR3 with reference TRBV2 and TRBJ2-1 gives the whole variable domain EPEVTQTPSHQVTQMGQEVILRCVPISNHLYFYWYRQILGQKVEFLVSFYNNEISEKSEIFDDQFSVERPDGSNFTLKIRSTKLEDSAMYFCASSRQGSDNEQFFGPGTRLTVL.

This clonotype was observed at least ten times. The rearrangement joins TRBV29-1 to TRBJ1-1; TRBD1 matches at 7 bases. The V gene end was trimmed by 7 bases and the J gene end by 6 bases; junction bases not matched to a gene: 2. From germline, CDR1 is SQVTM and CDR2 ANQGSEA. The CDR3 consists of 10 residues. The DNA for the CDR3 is TGCAGCGGCCAGGGGGCTGAAGCTTTCTTT. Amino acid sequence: CSGQGAEAFF. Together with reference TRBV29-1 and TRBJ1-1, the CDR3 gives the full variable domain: SAVISQKPSRDICQRGTSLTIQCQVDSQVTMMFWYRQQPGQSLTLIATANQGSEATYESGFVIDKFPISRPNLTFSTLTVSNMSPEDSSIYLCSGQGAEAFFGQGTRLTVV.

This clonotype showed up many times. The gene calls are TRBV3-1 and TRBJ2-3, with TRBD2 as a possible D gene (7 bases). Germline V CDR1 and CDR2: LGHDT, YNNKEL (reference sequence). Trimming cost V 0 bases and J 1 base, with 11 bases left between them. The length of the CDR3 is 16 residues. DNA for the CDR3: TGTGCCAGCAGCCAAGAGCGGCGGGGGCGCACAGATACGCAGTATTTT. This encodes CASSQERRGRTDTQYF.

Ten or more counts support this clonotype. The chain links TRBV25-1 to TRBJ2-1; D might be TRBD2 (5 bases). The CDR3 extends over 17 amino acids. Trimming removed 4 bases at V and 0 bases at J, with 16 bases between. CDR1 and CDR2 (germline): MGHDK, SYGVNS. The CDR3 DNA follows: TGTGCCAGCAGTGCCCTCGGACTGGGGAGCTCCTACAATGAGCAGTTCTTC. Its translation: CASSALGLGSSYNEQFF.

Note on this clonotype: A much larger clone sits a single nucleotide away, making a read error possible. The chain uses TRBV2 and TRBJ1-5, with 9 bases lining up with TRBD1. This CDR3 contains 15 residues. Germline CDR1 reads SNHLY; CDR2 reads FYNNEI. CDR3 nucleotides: TGTGCCGGCAGTGAAGAACAGGGGGCTCATCAGCCCCAGCATTTT. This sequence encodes CAGSEEQGAHQPQHF.

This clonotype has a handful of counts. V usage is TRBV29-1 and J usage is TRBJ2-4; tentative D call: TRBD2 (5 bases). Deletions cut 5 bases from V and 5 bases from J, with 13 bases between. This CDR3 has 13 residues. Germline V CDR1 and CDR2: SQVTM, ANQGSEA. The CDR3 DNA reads TGCAGCGTTTCGGGATCTATGGAAAACATTCAGTACTTC. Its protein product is CSVSGSMENIQYF.

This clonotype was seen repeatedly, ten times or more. In nucleotides, the CDR3 is TGCAGTGCTAGCGACTCGCAATACAATGAGCAGTTCTTC. Its protein product is CSASDSQYNEQFF. This rearrangement joins TRBV20-1 to TRBJ2-1; no definite D call. CDR1 DFQATT and CDR2 SNEGSKA come from the germline V gene (reference sequence). Trimming took 3 bases from V and 4 from J, leaving 10 bases between them. The CDR3 extends over 13 amino acids.

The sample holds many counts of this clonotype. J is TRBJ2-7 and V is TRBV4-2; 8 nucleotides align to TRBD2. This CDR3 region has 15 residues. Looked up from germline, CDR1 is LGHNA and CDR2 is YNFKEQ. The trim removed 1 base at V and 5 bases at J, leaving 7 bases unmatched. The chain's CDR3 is CASSQVVGRAHEQYF. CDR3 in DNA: TGTGCCAGCAGCCAAGTAGTCGGGAGGGCCCACGAGCAGTACTTC.